This entry describes one TCR beta chain. The antigen it recognizes is unknown. No much larger clonotype is one base removed from it; base qualities were not supplied. Sorted unstimulated T cells and proliferating T cells recovered from mixed lymphocyte reactions underwent TCRbeta CDR3 sequencing. Fresh whole blood from 9 to 10 HLA-typed healthy donors served as the source for isolating PBMCs. To map where alloreactive clones came from, CD4+ regulatory T cells in the unstimulated state were FACS-sorted. Receptors were amplified or captured by the immunoSEQ multiplex PCR assay. Each sample had 80,000 to 100,000 TCR templates assayed by the deep sequencing platform. Genomic DNA extracted from sorted T cells was the material used for TCRbeta CDR3 sequencing. As for the original processing: The R programming language was used for clonal analysis of the TCRbeta CDR3 data. Alloreactive CD4+ and CD8+ clones were defined by comparing unstimulated samples with post-reaction CFSE-low samples. Regulatory or non-regulatory origin was assigned to alloreactive CD4+ clones by matching of sequences to sorted unstimulated Treg and non-Treg repertoires. What TCRdb holds here is the immuneACCESS table cut down to in-frame rearrangements. Part of the clones is not present; checked against another copy, under half of the missing clones reflect an unresolved V gene, and the others are unexplained. V and J calls and clone size are copied from that table; D and trimming were computed from the DNA. This sample holds 95,000 to 110,000 clones; nearly 95% were observed only once. 0.62% of the sample is held by the ten biggest clonotypes.

The data are from a study of siplizumab effects on memory and regulatory T cells (dated by TCRdb to between 2019 and 2020). With respect to the entire study: The study examined how the anti-CD2 antibody siplizumab affects alloreactive T-cell subsets in allogeneic mixed lymphocyte reactions built from human PBMCs.

The study at large found these results: About 75-96% of proliferating CD4+ or CD8+ clones could not be given a naive or memory phenotype. Of the alloreactive CD4+ clones that could be mapped, the Treg-derived share averaged around 70% with siplizumab compared with around 25% in control reactions. The cumulative frequency of alloreactive sequences that could be traced back to unstimulated CD4+ memory T cells was significantly reduced by siplizumab. Compared with memory T cells, unstimulated naive T cells appeared more diverse, and naive cells seemed to make a substantial contribution to the alloresponse. Because sequences at frequencies below about 10^-5 were poorly captured, only a minor fraction of alloreactive clones could be mapped back to unstimulated subsets. Whether proliferating Tregs from siplizumab cultures were suppressive was not functionally confirmed.

A distance of 13 bases separates the germline ends of V and J, which lose 4 bases and 3 bases respectively. Spanning cysteine to phenylalanine, the CDR3 consists of 15 amino acids. Solely the CDR3 DNA is kept, with 45 bases framed from the first base. The CDR1 and CDR2 encoded by the germline V gene are KGHSH and LQKENI. The sample comprised Tregs sorted from blood. The clonotype originates from a human donor in good health. The chain is made from TRBV18 and TRBJ1-5; a tentative D call is TRBD1 (6 bases match). The CDR3 loop reads CASSHHGGLNQPQHF. The DNA sequence is TGTGCCAGCTCACACCACGGGGGGCTCAATCAGCCCCAGCATTTT.